The 17 T cell receptor beta chains listed next were all sequenced from one sample in a study of CD8 T cells in ankylosing spondylitis. Findings and caveats of the study: In ankylosing spondylitis blood, a motif of fewer than 10 highly homologous TCR beta variants appeared characteristic.

Antigen specificity for these receptors is unknown. Via MiXCR, TCRdb re-called the 5' RACE reads, giving one row per CDR3 protein. Of fewer than 750,000 distinct CDR3 sequences in the sample, around a fifth were seen once. The sample was blood, either unsorted or a sorted T cell fraction (not recorded which). The source is a male donor with ankylosing spondylitis.

This clonotype was seen repeatedly, ten times or more. This chain joins TRBV12-3 or TRBV12-4 and TRBJ2-5; 7 bases align to TRBD1. The V and J ends lost 7 bases and 1 base, in that order; junction bases with no gene match: 12. The CDR3 consists of 16 residues. CDR3 residues: CASTPRQGWGQETQYF. The CDR3 DNA sequence: TGTGCCAGCACTCCCCGACAGGGATGGGGCCAAGAGACCCAGTACTTC.

The chain employs TRBV14 and TRBJ2-1, with TRBD2 identical over 9 bases. Per the germline V gene, CDR1 is SGHDN and CDR2 is FVKESK. V trimming: 1 base; J trimming: 8 bases; junction bases outside the gene matches: 6. The CDR3 has 15 amino acids. CDR3 DNA: TGTGCCAGCAGCCAAGTTAGCGGGAGATCCTATGAGCAGTTCTTC. Its protein product is CASSQVSGRSYEQFF.

The table lists this clonotype with a few counts. The chain combines TRBV6-1 with TRBJ2-5, with 7 bases fitting TRBD1. The CDR3 covers 15 residues. Germline V CDR1 and CDR2: MNHNS, SASEGT. V lost 8 bases, J lost 2 bases, and 11 bases stayed unmatched. CDR3 sequence reads: CASAKGQLKQETQYF. CDR3 DNA sequence: TGTGCCAGCGCGAAGGGACAGCTAAAACAAGAGACCCAGTACTTC.

This clonotype was recorded many times. The chain uses TRBV7-9 and TRBJ1-2; TRBD1 aligns across 7 bases. The length of the CDR3 is 15 residues. Germline values: CDR1 SEHNR, CDR2 FQNEAQ (reference sequence). V was clipped by 5 bases and J by 4 bases; unmatched bases: 10. The CDR3 region is CASSPLQGPTYGYTF. The CDR3 coding sequence is TGTGCCAGCAGCCCCCTACAGGGGCCGACCTATGGCTACACCTTC.

This clonotype was seen a few times. The chain is built from TRBV29-1 and TRBJ1-2; D perhaps matches TRBD1 (6 bases). CDR3 length equals 13 residues. The V gene's germline CDR1 is SQVTM and CDR2 ANQGSEA. The ends were cut back, 5 bases at V and 7 bases at J, with 17 bases in the middle. The CDR3 is CSVKPQGSVGYTF. In DNA, the CDR3 is TGCAGCGTTAAACCACAGGGCTCGGTTGGCTACACCTTC.

This clonotype was counted ten times or more. This chain links TRBV10-1 with TRBJ1-4, with D tentatively TRBD1 (5 bases). Germline loops: CDR1 WNHNN, CDR2 SYGVQD (reference sequence). Trimming took 5 bases from V and 5 from J, leaving 9 bases between them. This CDR3 has 13 residues. The CDR3 is CASSNRQNEKLFF. Written as DNA, the CDR3 is TGCGCCAGCAGTAACCGACAGAATGAAAAACTGTTTTTT.

Details on this clonotype: A junction end diverges from the germline sequence, so it may reflect a read error. This chain uses TRBV15 with TRBJ1-2; maybe TRBD1 (6 bases). There are 15 residues in the CDR3. From germline, CDR1 is LNHNV and CDR2 YYDKDF (reference sequence). The CDR3 sequence is CATSRDRGTGYGSTF. Written as DNA, the CDR3 is TGTGCCACCAGCAGAGATAGGGGGACGGGCTATGGCTCCACCTTC.

This clonotype occurred a few times. The chain employs TRBV9 and TRBJ2-4; D tentatively reads TRBD1 or TRBD2 (6 bases each). V lost 0 bases and J lost 9, with 7 bases in between. Germline values: CDR1 SGDLS, CDR2 YYNGEE. CDR3 length: 12 residues. CDR3 bases: TGTGCCAGCAGCGTAGAGGGGGGCATTCAGTACTTC. Amino acids: CASSVEGGIQYF.

The chain has TRBV11-2 and TRBJ2-5; TRBD1 aligns across 10 bases. The CDR3 runs 14 residues. Looked up from germline, CDR1 is SGHAT and CDR2 is FQNNGV. V dropped 6 bases and J dropped 4; count of bases not matched to a gene: 5. The CDR3 here is CASSRTGGLETQYF. For the CDR3, the DNA is TGTGCCAGCAGTCGGACAGGGGGTTTAGAGACCCAGTACTTC.

The J gene is TRBJ2-1, the V gene TRBV20-1; 11 nucleotides align to TRBD2. CDR1 DFQATT and CDR2 SNEGSKA come from the germline V gene (reference sequence). CDR3 length: 20 amino acids. With 0 bases clipped from V and 1 base from J, the junction kept 14 bases outside the gene matches. CDR3 protein: CSARDYPTSGIIPSYNEQFF. DNA for the CDR3: TGCAGTGCTAGAGATTACCCGACTAGCGGGATCATCCCTTCCTACAATGAGCAGTTCTTC.

The V call is TRBV7-2, the J call TRBJ2-3; the match to TRBD2 covers 13 bases. Germline V gives CDR1 SGHTA, CDR2 FQGNSA. V trimming: 4 bases; J trimming: 2 bases; junction bases outside the gene matches: 3. The CDR3 is made up of 16 amino acids. This CDR3 is CASSSGLAGYTDTQYF. CDR3 nucleotide sequence: TGTGCCAGCAGCTCGGGACTAGCGGGGTACACAGATACGCAGTATTTT. Combining the CDR3 with reference TRBV7-2 and TRBJ2-3 gives the whole variable domain GAGVSQSPSNKVTEKGKDVELRCDPISGHTALYWYRQSLGQGLEFLIYFQGNSAPDKSGLPSDRFSAERTGGSVSTLTIQRTQQEDSAVYLCASSSGLAGYTDTQYFGPGTRLTVL.

This clonotype appeared a few times. The rearrangement links TRBV5-5 to TRBJ2-1; the D is unclear. Trimming pared 6 bases from V and 5 bases from J, leaving 18 bases between. Germline CDR1 and CDR2: SGHKS and YYEKEE (reference sequence). CDR3 length: 15 amino acids. CDR3 amino acids: CASTLMLGFDNEQFF. The CDR3 DNA reads TGTGCCAGCACCCTCATGCTAGGCTTCGACAATGAGCAGTTCTTC.

A few counts support this clonotype. V and J are TRBV5-1 and TRBJ2-5; TRBD2 matches 12 bases. Germline-derived CDR1 and CDR2 are SGHRS and YFSETQ. Trimming removed 4 bases from V and 5 bases from J; junction bases left unmatched: 12. The CDR3 spans 17 residues. The CDR3 DNA is TGCGCCAGCAGCCGAAACCGACTAGCGGGGGCGGTGGAGACCCAGTACTTC. Its protein is CASSRNRLAGAVETQYF.

This rearrangement joins TRBV6-5 to TRBJ2-2, with unresolved D. This CDR3 has 14 amino acids. Trimming left V 7 bases short and J 3 bases short, with 12 bases between. Looked up from germline, CDR1 is MNHEY and CDR2 is SVGAGI. The CDR3 DNA reads TGTGCCAGCACTTTCGAGCACGACACCGGGGAGCTGTTTTTT. It yields the protein CASTFEHDTGELFF.

This chain joins TRBV12-3 or TRBV12-4 and TRBJ2-1; TRBD2 aligns across 8 bases. J was trimmed by 8 bases and V by 5 bases; bases with no gene match: 14. The CDR3 sequence is 16 residues long. This CDR3 reads CASSHSPGLVGDEQFF. CDR3 DNA: TGTGCCAGCAGTCATTCGCCGGGACTAGTGGGGGATGAGCAGTTCTTC.

The V gene is TRBV12-3 or TRBV12-4, the J gene TRBJ1-1, with 8 nucleotides matching TRBD1. The CDR3 is 13 amino acids. The V gene end was trimmed by 5 bases and the J gene end by 7 bases; junction bases not matched to a gene: 6. The chain's CDR3 is CASSPLTGVEAFF. In DNA, the CDR3 is TGTGCCAGCAGTCCCCTGACAGGGGTTGAAGCTTTCTTT.

This clonotype has at least ten counts. The chain uses TRBV5-1 and TRBJ1-2; no firm D call. Per the germline V gene, CDR1 is SGHRS and CDR2 is YFSETQ. The CDR3 extends over 16 amino acids. Trimming stripped 0 bases from V and 0 bases from J, with 12 bases between. The CDR3 sequence is CASSLGDLHSNYGYTF. In nucleotides, the CDR3 is TGCGCCAGCAGCTTGGGAGACCTCCACTCTAACTATGGCTACACCTTC. The entire variable domain, with the rest obtained from reference TRBV5-1 and TRBJ1-2, is as follows: KAGVTQTPRYLIKTRGQQVTLSCSPISGHRSVSWYQQTPGQGLQFLFEYFSETQRNKGNFPGRFSGRQFSNSRSEMNVSTLELGDSALYLCASSLGDLHSNYGYTFGSGTRLTVV.